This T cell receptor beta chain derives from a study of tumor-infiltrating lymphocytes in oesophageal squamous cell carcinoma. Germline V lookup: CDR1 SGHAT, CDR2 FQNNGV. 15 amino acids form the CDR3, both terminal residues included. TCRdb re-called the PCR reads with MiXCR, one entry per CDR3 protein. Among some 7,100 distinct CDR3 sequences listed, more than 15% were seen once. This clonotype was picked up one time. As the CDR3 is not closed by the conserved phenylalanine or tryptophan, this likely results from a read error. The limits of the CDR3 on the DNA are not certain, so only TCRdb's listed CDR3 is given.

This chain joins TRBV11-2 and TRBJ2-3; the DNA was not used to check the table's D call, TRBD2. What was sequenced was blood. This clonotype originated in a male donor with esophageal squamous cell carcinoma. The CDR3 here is CASWRGGFNEQFFGP.